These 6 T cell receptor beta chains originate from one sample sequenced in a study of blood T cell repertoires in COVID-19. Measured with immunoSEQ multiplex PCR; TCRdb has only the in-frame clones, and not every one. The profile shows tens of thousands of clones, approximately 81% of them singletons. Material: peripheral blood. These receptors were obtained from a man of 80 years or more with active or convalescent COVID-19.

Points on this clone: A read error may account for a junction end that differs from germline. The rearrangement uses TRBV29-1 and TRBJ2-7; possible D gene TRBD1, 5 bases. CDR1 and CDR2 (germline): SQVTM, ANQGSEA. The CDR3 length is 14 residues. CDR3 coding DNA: TGCAGCGTCGAAGGCGCAGGGCCTATTGGCGAGCAGTACTTC. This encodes CSVEGAGPIGEQYF.

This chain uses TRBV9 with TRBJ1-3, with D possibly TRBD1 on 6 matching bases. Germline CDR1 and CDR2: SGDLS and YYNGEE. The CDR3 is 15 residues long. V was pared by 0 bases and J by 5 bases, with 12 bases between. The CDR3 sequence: CASSVGPGERNTIYF. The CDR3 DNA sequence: TGTGCCAGCAGCGTAGGTCCAGGGGAAAGAAACACCATATATTTT.

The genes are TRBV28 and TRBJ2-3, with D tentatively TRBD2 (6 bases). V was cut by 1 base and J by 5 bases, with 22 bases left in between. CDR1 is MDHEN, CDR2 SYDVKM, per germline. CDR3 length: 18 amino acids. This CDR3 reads CASSLLGEVGGGRDTQYF. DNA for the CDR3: TGTGCCAGCAGTTTATTGGGCGAGGTCGGGGGAGGTAGAGATACGCAGTATTTT.

CDR3 bases: TGTGCCAGCAGCAACAGGGGACGGGGCAGCAACATTCAGTACTTC. It encodes CASSNRGRGSNIQYF. V is TRBV21-1 and J is TRBJ2-4; the DNA was not compared with TRBD1, the D call given in the table. TRBV21-1 is noted as a pseudogene. The CDR3 consists of 15 residues.

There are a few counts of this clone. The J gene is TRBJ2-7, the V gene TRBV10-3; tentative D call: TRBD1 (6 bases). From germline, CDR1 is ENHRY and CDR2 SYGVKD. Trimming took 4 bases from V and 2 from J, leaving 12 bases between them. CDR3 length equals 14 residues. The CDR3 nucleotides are TGTGCCATCAGTGCTACAGGGTTCACCTACGAGCAGTACTTC. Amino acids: CAISATGFTYEQYF.

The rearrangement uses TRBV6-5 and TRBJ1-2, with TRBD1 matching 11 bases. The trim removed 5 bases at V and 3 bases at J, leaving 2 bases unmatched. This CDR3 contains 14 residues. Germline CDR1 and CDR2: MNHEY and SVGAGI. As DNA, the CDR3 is TGTGCCAGCAGTAGGGACAGGGGGTACTATGGCTACACCTTC. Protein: CASSRDRGYYGYTF.